The 31 T cell receptor beta chains below all came from one sample that was sequenced in a study of shared clonotypes between healthy human individuals. Clones were read by immunoSEQ multiplex PCR, and TCRdb kept only the in-frame ones, dropping some. The data contain over a million clones, about 75% of them singletons. Sequencing used memory CD4+ T cells sorted from blood. Subset of the sample: CD45RA-negative fraction. The receptors derive from a man aged 18-30 years in good health.

This clone appeared a few times. The chain links TRBV7-6 to TRBJ1-4, with D unresolved. Germline V gene lookup returns CDR1 SGHVS and CDR2 FNYEAQ. V lost 5 bases to trimming and J lost 5 bases, with 9 bases between them. The CDR3 is 13 residues long. DNA for the CDR3: TGTGCCAGCAGCCCCCGAATAAATGAAAAACTGTTTTTT. It translates to CASSPRINEKLFF.

V gene TRBV7-3 combines with J gene TRBJ2-2; D is possibly TRBD1 or TRBD2 (5 bases each). Germline V gives CDR1 SGHTA, CDR2 FQGTGA. The CDR3 covers 16 residues. V lost 1 base to trimming and J lost 5 bases, with 14 bases between them. Written as DNA, the CDR3 is TGTGCCAGCAGCTTAAGTAGGGACGGGGTAACCGGGGAGCTGTTTTTT. Protein sequence: CASSLSRDGVTGELFF. The full variable domain, rest sourced from reference TRBV7-3 and TRBJ2-2, is GAGVSQTPSNKVTEKGKYVELRCDPISGHTALYWYRQSLGQGPEFLIYFQGTGAADDSGLPNDRFFAVRPEGSVSTLKIQRTERGDSAVYLCASSLSRDGVTGELFFGEGSRLTVL.

The rearrangement uses TRBV9 and TRBJ2-3; no clear D gene. The germline V and J ends were trimmed by 0 bases and 2 bases, with 7 bases remaining between them. The CDR3 has 14 amino acids. Germline CDR1 and CDR2: SGDLS and YYNGEE. In nucleotides, the CDR3 is TGTGCCAGCAGCGTAGCCCTGGCCACAGATACGCAGTATTTT. Residues: CASSVALATDTQYF.

Notes on this clone: With a much larger clone just one base away, this may be a read error. Within the sample, other DNA sequences also encode this same CDR3. The chain uses TRBV5-1 and TRBJ2-3, with TRBD2 identical over 11 bases. V trimming: 5 bases; J trimming: 3 bases; junction bases outside the gene matches: 5. From germline, CDR1 is SGHRS and CDR2 YFSETQ. This CDR3 is built from 15 residues. The CDR3 is CASRDGTSGTDTQYF. The CDR3 bases are TGCGCCAGCAGGGACGGGACTAGCGGAACAGATACGCAGTATTTT.

A few counts support this clone. The chain couples TRBV2 to TRBJ1-6; possible D gene TRBD1, 6 bases. From germline, CDR1 is SNHLY and CDR2 FYNNEI. This CDR3 has 12 residues. V lost 7 bases and J 10 bases, leaving 11 bases between the germline ends. The CDR3 DNA sequence: TGTGCCAGCATTCAAGGGGGGTCACCCCTCCACTTT. Amino acids: CASIQGGSPLHF.

This sequence joins TRBV10-1 and TRBJ1-5; D remains unclear. Deletions cut 3 bases from V and 5 bases from J, with 8 bases between. The germline V gene has CDR1 WNHNN and CDR2 SYGVQD (reference sequence). The CDR3 is 13 residues long. The CDR3 region has the DNA TGCGCCAGCAGTGAAAGGGTGGATCAGCCCCAGCATTTT. Its translation: CASSERVDQPQHF.

The chain employs TRBV5-6 and TRBJ2-1; no clear D gene. V lost 0 bases, J lost 9 bases, and 10 bases lay in between. This CDR3 spans 13 amino acids. Germline lookup yields CDR1 SGHDT and CDR2 YYEEEE. CDR3 sequence: CASSLEERSEQFF. The CDR3 DNA sequence: TGTGCCAGCAGCTTGGAAGAAAGGAGTGAGCAGTTCTTC.

The J gene is TRBJ1-3, the V gene TRBV5-1; TRBD1 is a possible D gene (6 bases). This CDR3 is built from 20 residues. V was shortened by 0 bases and J by 1 base, with 23 bases between the two germline ends. Germline V lookup: CDR1 SGHRS, CDR2 YFSETQ. The CDR3 bases are TGCGCCAGCAGCTTGGGGGATACCTCAGCAGGGGTCGGTTCTGGAAACACCATATATTTT. This codes for CASSLGDTSAGVGSGNTIYF.

DNA for the CDR3: TGTGCCAGCAGTTTATTTTCGCGACATCAGAACACTGAAGCTTTCTTT. Translated: CASSLFSRHQNTEAFF. The gene calls are TRBV28 and TRBJ1-1, with D unresolved. CDR3 length equals 16 residues. Germline CDR1 is MDHEN and CDR2 is SYDVKM. V gave up 1 base and J gave up 1 base, with 13 bases separating them. The whole variable domain, filled in from reference TRBV28 and TRBJ1-1, reads DVKVTQSSRYLVKRTGEKVFLECVQDMDHENMFWYRQDPGLGLRLIYFSYDVKMKEKGDIPEGYSVSREKKERFSLILESASTNQTSMYLCASSLFSRHQNTEAFFGQGTRLTVV.

V usage is TRBV29-1 and J usage is TRBJ1-4; 8 bases match TRBD1. The V segment lost 8 bases and the J segment 11 bases; nucleotides outside the gene matches: 13. The V gene's germline CDR1 is SQVTM and CDR2 ANQGSEA. The CDR3 contains 13 residues. CDR3 DNA: TGCAGCACACTCGAGGACAGGGAGGGGAAACTGTTTTTT. The encoded protein is CSTLEDREGKLFF. Full variable domain (remainder filled in from reference TRBV29-1 and TRBJ1-4): SAVISQKPSRDICQRGTSLTIQCQVDSQVTMMFWYRQQPGQSLTLIATANQGSEATYESGFVIDKFPISRPNLTFSTLTVSNMSPEDSSIYLCSTLEDREGKLFFGSGTQLSVL.

This clone was seen more than once but under ten times. The chain employs TRBV10-1 and TRBJ2-3; D may be TRBD1 (6 bases). This CDR3 contains 14 residues. Trimming pared 6 bases from V and 0 bases from J, leaving 10 bases between. Germline CDR1 WNHNN, CDR2 SYGVQD (reference sequence). CDR3 loop: CASSGQFSTDTQYF. CDR3 bases: TGCGCCAGCAGCGGACAGTTCAGCACAGATACGCAGTATTTT.

V gene TRBV5-1 combines with J gene TRBJ1-6; D is unclear. V lost 4 bases to trimming and J lost 10 bases, with 15 bases between them. Per germline, CDR1 SGHRS and CDR2 YFSETQ. There are 14 residues in the CDR3. The CDR3 here is CASSLDWVQSPLHF. The CDR3 coding sequence is TGCGCCAGCAGCCTGGACTGGGTGCAATCACCCCTCCACTTT.

The genes are TRBV11-2 and TRBJ2-1; 11 bases fit TRBD1. Trimming cost V 4 bases and J 4 bases; bases outside gene matches: 3. The CDR3 length is 15 residues. Germline loops: CDR1 SGHAT, CDR2 FQNNGV. CDR3 coding DNA: TGTGCCAGCAGCTGGGGACAGGGGGGTTACAATGAGCAGTTCTTC. This translates into CASSWGQGGYNEQFF.

The chain recombines TRBV6-5 with TRBJ2-2; 8 bases agree with TRBD2. The V and J ends lost 5 bases and 8 bases, in that order; junction bases with no gene match: 4. Germline V CDR1 and CDR2: MNHEY, SVGAGI. The CDR3 has 13 residues. The DNA of the CDR3 is TGTGCCAGCAGTGGGACTAGTTCGGGGGAGCTGTTTTTT. Translating gives CASSGTSSGELFF.

The chain carries TRBV6-1 and TRBJ2-3; D is unresolved. Germline V gene sequence: CDR1 MNHNS, CDR2 SASEGT. The V end was cut by 7 bases, the J end by 6 bases, with 14 bases between. The CDR3 is 13 amino acids. The CDR3 sequence: CASNPQSADTQYF. The CDR3 DNA reads TGTGCCAGCAACCCCCAGTCAGCTGATACGCAGTATTTT.

This chain joins TRBV4-3 and TRBJ2-3; D might be TRBD1 (5 bases). This CDR3 comprises 19 residues. V lost 1 base and J 2 bases, leaving 22 bases between the germline ends. Germline V gene lookup returns CDR1 LGHNA and CDR2 YSLEER. CDR3: CASSQVPARGQSPTDTQYF. Here the CDR3 DNA reads TGCGCCAGCAGCCAAGTTCCTGCTAGGGGTCAGAGCCCCACAGATACGCAGTATTTT.

This chain connects TRBV29-1 to TRBJ2-7, with D possibly TRBD2 on 6 matching bases. Trimming removed 2 bases from V and 2 bases from J, with 10 bases in between. CDR1 is SQVTM, CDR2 ANQGSEA, per germline. CDR3 length equals 13 residues. The chain's CDR3 is CSVELRGAYEQYF. In DNA, the CDR3 is TGCAGCGTTGAACTGCGGGGCGCCTACGAGCAGTACTTC.

This chain joins TRBV7-8 and TRBJ2-3; 14 nucleotides agree with TRBD2. This CDR3 has 17 amino acids. CDR1 is SGHVS, CDR2 FQNEAQ, per germline. V was pared by 5 bases and J by 4 bases, with 8 bases of the junction left unmatched. The DNA for the CDR3 is TGTGCCAGCAGCCAGCGACTAGCGGGAGGGGTAGCAGATACGCAGTATTTT. Its protein product is CASSQRLAGGVADTQYF.

The chain combines TRBV6-6 with TRBJ1-2, with 8 bases lining up with TRBD1. The germline V gene has CDR1 MNHNY and CDR2 SVGAGI (reference sequence). After removal of 0 bases from V and 7 bases from J, the junction contained 7 bases not matched to a gene. The CDR3 runs to 15 residues. CDR3 amino acids: CASSYSPRTGIGYTF. The DNA for the CDR3 is TGTGCCAGCAGTTACTCTCCCAGGACAGGGATTGGCTACACCTTC.

Comments on this clone: This specimen includes other DNA sequences encoding the same CDR3. The CDR3 region has the DNA TGCGCCAGCAGCTTGGGGGCAGGGAACACTGAAGCTTTCTTT. This sequence encodes CASSLGAGNTEAFF. The genes are TRBV5-1 and TRBJ1-1; D is unresolved. Germline loops: CDR1 SGHRS, CDR2 YFSETQ. The CDR3 is made up of 14 amino acids. V was cut by 0 bases and J by 1 base, with 7 bases left in between.

The chain links TRBV20-1 to TRBJ2-5; 7 bases fit TRBD2. The CDR3 runs 11 residues. CDR1 and CDR2 from the germline V gene are DFQATT and SNEGSKA (reference sequence). The CDR3 nucleotides are TGCGGGGGACTATCAGAAGAGACCCAGTACTTC. It is translated as CGGLSEETQYF.

The count of this clone is one. CDR3 nucleotide sequence: TGTGCCAGCAGCTCCGCCCTTGGGGAAGGGACCGGGGAGCTGTTTTTT. Translation gives CASSSALGEGTGELFF. The rearrangement uses TRBV7-3 and TRBJ2-2; D gene ambiguous. The CDR3 loop spans 16 amino acids. Germline V CDR1 and CDR2: SGHTA, FQGTGA. Trimming pared 4 bases from V and 5 bases from J, leaving 17 bases between.

The rearrangement links TRBV6-6 to TRBJ1-1; 8 bases are a match to TRBD1. Trimming at V came to 5 bases and at J to 5 bases, leaving 7 bases not matched to a gene. The CDR3 runs to 14 residues. CDR1 is MNHNY and CDR2 is SVGAGI in the germline V gene (reference sequence). CDR3 protein: CASSSDRGDTEAFF. DNA for the CDR3: TGTGCCAGCAGTAGTGACAGGGGAGATACTGAAGCTTTCTTT.

The chain combines TRBV7-9 with TRBJ2-1; 13 bases line up with TRBD2. Germline values: CDR1 SEHNR, CDR2 FQNEAQ (reference sequence). Unmatched junction bases numbered 9, after V lost 6 bases and J lost 10 bases. This CDR3 has 15 amino acids. Here the CDR3 DNA reads TGTGCCAGCAGGTGGACTAGCGGGAGACTGGGGGAGCAGTTCTTC. This gives the protein CASRWTSGRLGEQFF.

The chain links TRBV6-1 to TRBJ2-3; D is ambiguous. V shed 7 bases and J shed 8 bases, with 16 bases lying between them. The germline V gene encodes CDR1 MNHNS and CDR2 SASEGT. This CDR3 comprises 13 residues. CDR3 sequence: CASKDNGWGTQYF. The CDR3, as DNA: TGTGCCAGCAAGGATAACGGGTGGGGTACGCAGTATTTT.

This clone was recorded at least ten times. V is TRBV6-1 and J is TRBJ2-7, with 10 bases fitting TRBD2. The CDR3 totals 13 residues. Germline-derived CDR1 and CDR2 are MNHNS and SASEGT. V trimming: 7 bases; J trimming: 7 bases; junction bases outside the gene matches: 7. CDR3 DNA sequence: TGTGCCAGCACTAGGACTAGCGGCGGGGAGCAGTACTTC. Translation: CASTRTSGGEQYF.

This rearrangement joins TRBV27 to TRBJ1-2; 7 positions match TRBD1. The CDR3 is made up of 17 amino acids. Trimming removed 5 bases from V and 6 bases from J; junction bases left unmatched: 18. Germline V gene lookup returns CDR1 MNHEY and CDR2 SMNVEV (reference sequence). CDR3 sequence (DNA): TGTGCCAGCAGTCCACTCAGTGGGCAGGGGGGGATGAATGGCTACACCTTC. Encoded protein: CASSPLSGQGGMNGYTF.

The chain recombines TRBV10-2 with TRBJ2-1; 9 bases are shared with TRBD2. The CDR3 covers 15 residues. V gave up 3 bases and J gave up 1 base; unmatched junction bases: 1. The germline V gene encodes CDR1 WSHSY and CDR2 SAAADI. In nucleotides, the CDR3 is TGCGCCAGCAGTGATCTAGCGGGGTCCTACAATGAGCAGTTCTTC. Protein sequence: CASSDLAGSYNEQFF.

V gene TRBV9 combines with J gene TRBJ2-5, with D possibly being TRBD2 (6 bases). CDR1 is SGDLS, CDR2 YYNGEE, per germline. CDR3 size: 16 residues. V was pared by 4 bases and J by 1 base, with 17 bases between. CDR3 residues: CASSPSVEGPQETQYF. The CDR3 DNA sequence: TGTGCCAGCAGCCCCTCGGTGGAGGGACCCCAAGAGACCCAGTACTTC.

The chain is built from TRBV28 and TRBJ2-7, with 11 bases identical to TRBD2. From germline, CDR1 is MDHEN and CDR2 SYDVKM. The CDR3 sequence is 15 residues long. Trimming removed 5 bases from V and 2 bases from J; junction bases left unmatched: 5. In DNA, the CDR3 is TGTGCCAGCAGTCAACTAGCGGGAGTAGCCTACGAGCAGTACTTC. Translating it yields CASSQLAGVAYEQYF.

The CDR3 coding sequence is TGTGCCAGCAGCTCGGGACTAGCGAGCACAGATACGCAGTATTTT. As protein: CASSSGLASTDTQYF. V gene TRBV7-3 combines with J gene TRBJ2-3; 10 bases agree with TRBD2. Trimming at V came to 4 bases and at J to 0 bases, leaving 1 base not matched to a gene. Germline CDR1 and CDR2: SGHTA and FQGTGA. The CDR3 has 15 residues. The entire variable domain, with the rest obtained from reference TRBV7-3 and TRBJ2-3, is as follows: GAGVSQTPSNKVTEKGKYVELRCDPISGHTALYWYRQSLGQGPEFLIYFQGTGAADDSGLPNDRFFAVRPEGSVSTLKIQRTERGDSAVYLCASSSGLASTDTQYFGPGTRLTVL.